There are many counts of the clone carrying this TCR beta chain. Its antigen is unknown. This record belongs to a study of blood T cells in healthy people across ages. General study findings and limits: Long-lived donors exceeded aged donors in naive CD4+ cells and diversity.

Germline loops: CDR1 GTSNPN, CDR2 SVGIG (reference sequence). The V segment lost 3 bases and the J segment 0 bases; nucleotides outside the gene matches: 2. The CDR3 contains 14 residues. Combining a sample-barcoded 5' primer with a J-beta primer mix, a second PCR ran for about 6 to 12 cycles. Unique molecular identifiers of 12 random nucleotides labeled each cDNA. All samples yielded 2.5 million or more CDR3-containing paired-end reads. TCRdb re-analysed the 5' RACE reads in MiXCR, keeping a single row per CDR3 protein. Among over 300,000 distinct CDR3 sequences listed, 45% to 60% were seen once. Specimen: blood. This TCR derives from a man aged 60 to 69 in good health. This chain links TRBV30 with TRBJ1-2; 9 positions agree with TRBD1. The CDR3 DNA is TGTGCCTGGAGCCGGACAGGGGCTAACTATGGCTACACCTTC. Amino acid sequence: CAWSRTGANYGYTF.